This entry features one T cell receptor beta chain sequence. This specimen comes from a study of blood T cell repertoires in COVID-19. At the level of the study: Specimens from acute and convalescent COVID-19 originated in the United States, Italy and Spain.

Unmatched junction bases numbered 11, after V lost 6 bases and J lost 5 bases. Looked up from germline, CDR1 is SNHLY and CDR2 is FYNNEI. This CDR3 has 15 residues. Sequencing used immunoSEQ multiplex PCR; TCRdb keeps in-frame clones, though not all of them. The repertoire has tens of thousands of clones, approximately 90% of them found once; the top ten carry roughly 3.9%. V and J are TRBV2 and TRBJ1-1; 8 positions match TRBD1. This receptor was obtained from a human donor in a cohort sampled during active COVID-19. Sequencing used peripheral blood. The CDR3 region has the DNA TGTGCCAGCAGGGACAGGGCTACAATGGGAACTGAAGCTTTCTTT. Its translation is CASRDRATMGTEAFF.